The table lists the clone carrying this T cell receptor beta chain with a few counts. The germline gene is not matched at one end of the junction; a read error may be the cause. The CDR3 extends over 15 amino acids. CDR1 and CDR2 (germline): SNHLY, FYNNEI. This sample is part of a study of blood T cells in healthy people across ages. Next came a second PCR, run for about 6 to 11 cycles, which used a sample-barcoded 5' primer along with a J-beta primer mix. TCRdb analysed the 5' RACE reads with MiXCR anew, one entry per CDR3 protein. In the table there are around 990,000 distinct CDR3 sequences, approximately 25% of which are singletons. The data were also submitted as part of a second study, on T cells of mothers and their children.

V gene TRBV2 combines with J gene TRBJ2-5; weak D call: TRBD1 (6 bases). The DNA end is a closer match to TRBJ2-7, so the J assignment may be wrong. The source material was blood. This clonotype was obtained from a girl aged 2-15 years in good health. The CDR3 sequence: CASREAQGLSYEQYF. DNA for the CDR3: TGTGCCAGCAGAGAAGCCCAGGGGTTGAGTTACGAGCAGTACTTC.